A selection of T cell receptor beta chains follows, all from one sample in a study of regulatory T cells in long-lasting Graves disease. TCRdb reprocessed the multiplex PCR reads with MiXCR, giving one entry per CDR3 protein. The sample includes about 540,000 distinct CDR3 sequences, roughly 13% of them seen just once. The sample was also linked to a second study, of T cells in Graves' hyperthyroidism and ophthalmopathy.

The starting material was peripheral blood mononuclear cells (PBMCs), obtained at new diagnosis, from a patient treated with antithyroid drugs. The receptors here all came from a man aged 30 to 39 with Graves disease. Both conserved end residues are part of each CDR3. Fields, in order: D gene, CDR3 length, J gene, clone size, V gene, CDR3 DNA, CDR3 protein. The D gene is left open where the match is weak. Expanded clones get a size class; other rows say once, few or many, or leave the size out.

NA 14 TRBJ1-5 few TRBV30 TGTGCCTGGAGTGTAGGGCAGGGTTGGCAGCCCCAGCATTTT CAWSVGQGWQPQHF
NA 11 TRBJ2-7 few TRBV20-1 TGCAGTGCTAGGAAGGCCTACGAGCAGTACTTC CSARKAYEQYF
NA 13 TRBJ2-5 many TRBV19 TGTGCCAGTAGTATCAGCAGGGAAGAGACCCAGTACTTC CASSISREETQYF
NA 15 TRBJ1-4 many TRBV18 TGTGCCAGCTCACCACGAAGGGATAGAGATGAAAAACTGTTTTTT CASSPRRDRDEKLFF
NA 19 TRBJ2-1 NA TRBV12-3/TRBV12-4 TGTGCCAGCAGTTTCTCTCTAGCCTTGATATCCCCAGAATACAATGAGCAGTTCTTC CASSFSLALISPEYNEQFF
NA 12 TRBJ2-1 NA TRBV19 TGTGCCAGTAGTACGGCGAGCTATGAGCAGTTCTTC CASSTASYEQFF
NA 13 TRBJ2-1 many TRBV29-1 TGCAGCGTTGCCCCGCGGGTCTGGGATGAGCAGTTCTTC CSVAPRVWDEQFF
NA 15 TRBJ2-3 NA TRBV27 TGTGCCAGCAGTCACCGGACACCTAGCACAGATACGCAGTATTTT CASSHRTPSTDTQYF
NA 16 TRBJ2-5 NA TRBV2 TGTGCCAGCAGCCAGGGGGGGAACTCGAACCAAGAGACCCAGTACTTC CASSQGGNSNQETQYF
NA 13 TRBJ1-2 many TRBV5-6 TGTGCCAGCAGCTACCAGGGTGGCTATGGCTACACCTTC CASSYQGGYGYTF
TRBD2 16 TRBJ2-3 NA TRBV4-1 TGCGCCAGCAGCCCACCAAGGGGTAGCGGGAGAGATACGCAGTATTTT CASSPPRGSGRDTQYF
TRBD2 18 TRBJ2-6 NA TRBV30 TGTGCCTGTCCCGCTCGGGGCGGGAGGTCATATGGGGCCAACGTCCTGACTTTC CACPARGGRSYGANVLTF
NA 14 TRBJ1-1 few TRBV12-3/TRBV12-4 TGTGCCAGCAGTTTCACAGGGCGGAACACTGAAGCTTTCTTT CASSFTGRNTEAFF
TRBD1 14 TRBJ2-1 NA TRBV20-1 TGCAGTGTCCTCGACAGGGGGCAGGGCAATGAGCAGTTCTTC CSVLDRGQGNEQFF
TRBD2 16 TRBJ2-1 many TRBV11-2 TGTGCCAGCAGCAGACGGGGGGACTACCGCTACAATGAGCAGTTCTTC CASSRRGDYRYNEQFF
NA 13 TRBJ1-2 many TRBV6-1 TGTGCCAGCAGTCCTCTGGGCTTTACGGGCTACACCTTC CASSPLGFTGYTF
TRBD2 16 TRBJ2-7 NA TRBV7-2 TGTGCCAGCAGCTCCACCACTAGACGGGAGGGTAGCGAGCAGTACTTC CASSSTTRREGSEQYF
NA 14 TRBJ2-7 many TRBV5-1 TGTGCCAGCAGCTTAATTGGGGGCTCCTACGAGCAGTACTTC CASSLIGGSYEQYF
NA 16 TRBJ2-2 many TRBV27 TGTGCCAGCAGTTTCCCCTCAGAGGGGCCAACCGGGGAGCTGTTTTTT CASSFPSEGPTGELFF
NA 14 TRBJ1-5 many TRBV28 TGTGCCAGCTCCTGGGAGTGGGACAATCAGCCCCAGCATTTT CASSWEWDNQPQHF
NA 15 TRBJ2-3 NA TRBV29-1 TGCAGCGTTGGCAGGCGGGACTCTAGCACAGATACGCAGTATTTT CSVGRRDSSTDTQYF
TRBD2 14 TRBJ2-3 many TRBV29-1 TGCAGCGTTGGGGCGGGAGGCCGCCCAGATACGCAGTATTTT CSVGAGGRPDTQYF
TRBD1 15 TRBJ2-4 many TRBV20-1 TGCAGTGCCATCGGGACAGACCTAGCCAAAAACATTCAGTACTTC CSAIGTDLAKNIQYF
NA 10 TRBJ2-3 many TRBV6-1 TGTGCCACCGGAACAGATACGCAGTATTTT CATGTDTQYF
NA 12 TRBJ2-4 NA TRBV19 TGTGCCAGTAGTATGGTGGCCCACATTCAGTACTTC CASSMVAHIQYF
TRBD1 15 TRBJ2-5 many TRBV3-1 TGTGCCAGCAGCAAGGACAGGGTTAACCAAGAGACCCAGTACTTC CASSKDRVNQETQYF
NA 13 TRBJ1-2 NA TRBV5-6 TGTGCCAGCAGCAACTTCGAAGGACAGACCTACACCTTC CASSNFEGQTYTF
NA 11 TRBJ1-2 few TRBV7-2 TGTGCCACTCAGGCTAACTATGGCTACACCTTC CATQANYGYTF
NA 13 TRBJ2-2 NA TRBV24-1 TGTGCCACCGAGAACCCCGGGGCCGGGGAGCTGTTTTTT CATENPGAGELFF
NA 14 TRBJ2-7 many TRBV15 TGTGCCACCAGCAGAGAATCAGTCGACTACGAGCAGTACTTC CATSRESVDYEQYF
NA 17 TRBJ1-1 NA TRBV11-2 TGTGCCAGCAGCTTAGATGAGCAAGGGGGATGGGGTACTGAAGCTTTCTTT CASSLDEQGGWGTEAFF
NA 14 TRBJ2-1 NA TRBV7-9 TGTGCCAGCAGGATAGGCGGTCCTACAAATGAGCAGCTCTTC CASRIGGPTNEQLF
TRBD1 14 TRBJ1-5 NA TRBV5-6 TGTGCCAGCAGCTACCACAGGGGGCTCCAGCCCCAGCATTTT CASSYHRGLQPQHF
NA 16 TRBJ1-2 many TRBV12-3/TRBV12-4 TGTGCCAGCAGTACAGGTCCGAGGGACTCTAACTATGGCTACACCTTC CASSTGPRDSNYGYTF
TRBD1 16 TRBJ2-5 few TRBV6-1 TGTGCCAGCAGAATAGAACGTCGGGACAGGGGGTTGGCCCAGTACTTC CASRIERRDRGLAQYF
TRBD2 17 TRBJ2-2 NA TRBV5-1 TGCGCCAGCAGCTTGGTCGTGGGACTAGCGGACACCGGGGAGCTGTTTTTT CASSLVVGLADTGELFF
NA 14 TRBJ1-1 many TRBV12-3/TRBV12-4 TGTGCCAGCAGTTTGGAGGTAGTAGGAACTGAAGCTTTCTTT CASSLEVVGTEAFF
NA 13 TRBJ1-1 NA TRBV20-1 TGCAGTGCTAGAGACAGCCAGAACACTGAAGCTTTCTTT CSARDSQNTEAFF
TRBD2 15 TRBJ2-2 many TRBV19 TGTGCCAGTAGTCCCCGGACTAGGTTTGTCGGGGAGCTGTTTTTT CASSPRTRFVGELFF
TRBD1 15 TRBJ1-5 many TRBV29-1 TGCAGCGTGGGACAGGGGGCAGATAGCAATCAGCCCCAGCATTTT CSVGQGADSNQPQHF
TRBD1 14 TRBJ2-7 NA TRBV20-1 TGCAGTGCTACCCGACAGGGCCGAGTGGGCGAGCAGTACTTC CSATRQGRVGEQYF